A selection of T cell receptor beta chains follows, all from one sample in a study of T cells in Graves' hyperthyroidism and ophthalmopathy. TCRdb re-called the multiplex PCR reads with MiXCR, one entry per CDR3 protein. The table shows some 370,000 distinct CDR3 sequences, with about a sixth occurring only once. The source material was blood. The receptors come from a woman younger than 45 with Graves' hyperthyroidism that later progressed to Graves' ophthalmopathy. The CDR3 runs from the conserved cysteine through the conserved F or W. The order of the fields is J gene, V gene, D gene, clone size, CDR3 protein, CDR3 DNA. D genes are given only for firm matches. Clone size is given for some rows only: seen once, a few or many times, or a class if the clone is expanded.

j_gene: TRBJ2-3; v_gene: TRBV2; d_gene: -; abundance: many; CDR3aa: CASGGTETSTDTQYF; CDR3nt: TGTGCCAGCGGAGGGACTGAAACTAGCACAGATACGCAGTATTTT
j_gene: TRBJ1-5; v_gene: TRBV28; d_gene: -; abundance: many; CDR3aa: CASRRSAIWGNQPQHF; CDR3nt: TGTGCCAGCAGGCGGTCAGCGATTTGGGGGAATCAGCCCCAGCATTTT
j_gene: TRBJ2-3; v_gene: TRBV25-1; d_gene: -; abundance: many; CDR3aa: CASSSRQSTQYF; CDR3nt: TGTGCCAGCAGCTCCCGACAATCTACGCAGTATTTT
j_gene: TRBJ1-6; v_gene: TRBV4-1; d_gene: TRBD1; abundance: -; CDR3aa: CASSPLRDGTGGSPLHF; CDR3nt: TGCGCCAGCAGCCCCCTACGCGATGGGACAGGGGGGTCACCCCTCCACTTT
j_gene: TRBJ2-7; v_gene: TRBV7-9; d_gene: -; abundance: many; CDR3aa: CASSLVGSDPEQYF; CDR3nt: TGTGCCAGCAGCTTAGTAGGTTCTGACCCGGAGCAGTACTTC
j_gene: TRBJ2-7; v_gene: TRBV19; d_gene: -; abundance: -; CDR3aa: CASRGAGQPYEQYF; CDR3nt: TGTGCCAGTAGGGGGGCGGGACAGCCGTACGAGCAGTACTTC
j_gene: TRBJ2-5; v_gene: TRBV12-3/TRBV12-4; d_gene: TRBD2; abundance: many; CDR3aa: CASSYDSGSSWETQYF; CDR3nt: TGTGCCAGCAGTTACGATAGCGGGAGTAGTTGGGAGACCCAGTACTTC
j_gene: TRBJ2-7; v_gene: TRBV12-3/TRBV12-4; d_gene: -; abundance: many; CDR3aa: CASSHRAGNEQYF; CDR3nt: TGTGCCAGCAGTCACAGGGCGGGGAACGAGCAGTACTTC
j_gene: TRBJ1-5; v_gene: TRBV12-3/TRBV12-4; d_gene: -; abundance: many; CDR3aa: CASSITQDAAQHF; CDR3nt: TGTGCCAGCAGCATAACACAGGATGCGGCCCAGCATTTT
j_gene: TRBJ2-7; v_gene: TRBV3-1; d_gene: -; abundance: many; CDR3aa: CASSQSPTSYEQYF; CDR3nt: TGTGCCAGCAGCCAAAGCCCGACTAGCTACGAGCAGTACTTC
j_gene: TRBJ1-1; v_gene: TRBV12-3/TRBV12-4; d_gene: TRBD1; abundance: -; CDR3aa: CASSNHEPTGINEAFF; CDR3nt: TGTGCCAGCAGTAATCACGAGCCGACAGGGATTAATGAAGCTTTCTTT
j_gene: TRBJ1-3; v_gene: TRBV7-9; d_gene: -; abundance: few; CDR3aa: CASSLSGSPHPSGNTIYF; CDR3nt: TGTGCCAGCAGCCTTTCAGGGAGCCCGCATCCTTCTGGAAACACCATATATTTT
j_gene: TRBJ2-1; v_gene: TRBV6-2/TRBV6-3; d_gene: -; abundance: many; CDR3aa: CASSYLDQTDEQFF; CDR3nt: TGTGCCAGCAGTTACTTGGACCAAACGGATGAGCAGTTCTTC
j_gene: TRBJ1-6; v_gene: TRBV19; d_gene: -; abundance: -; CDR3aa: CASSIGGGTNSPLHF; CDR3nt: TGTGCCAGTAGTATAGGTGGGGGGACCAATTCACCCCTCCACTTT